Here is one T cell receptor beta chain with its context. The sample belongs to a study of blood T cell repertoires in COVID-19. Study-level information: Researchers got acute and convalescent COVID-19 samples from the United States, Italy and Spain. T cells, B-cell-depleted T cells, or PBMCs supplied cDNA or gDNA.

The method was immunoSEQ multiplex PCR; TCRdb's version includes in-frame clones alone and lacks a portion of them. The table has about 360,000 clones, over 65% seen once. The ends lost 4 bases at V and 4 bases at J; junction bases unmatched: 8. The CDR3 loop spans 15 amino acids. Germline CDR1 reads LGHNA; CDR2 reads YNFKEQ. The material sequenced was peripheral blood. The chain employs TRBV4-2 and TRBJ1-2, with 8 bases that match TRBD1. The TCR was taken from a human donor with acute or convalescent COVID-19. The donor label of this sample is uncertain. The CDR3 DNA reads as TGTGCCAGCAGCCGCCAAGGACAGGGTGGCTATGGCTACACCTTC. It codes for CASSRQGQGGYGYTF.